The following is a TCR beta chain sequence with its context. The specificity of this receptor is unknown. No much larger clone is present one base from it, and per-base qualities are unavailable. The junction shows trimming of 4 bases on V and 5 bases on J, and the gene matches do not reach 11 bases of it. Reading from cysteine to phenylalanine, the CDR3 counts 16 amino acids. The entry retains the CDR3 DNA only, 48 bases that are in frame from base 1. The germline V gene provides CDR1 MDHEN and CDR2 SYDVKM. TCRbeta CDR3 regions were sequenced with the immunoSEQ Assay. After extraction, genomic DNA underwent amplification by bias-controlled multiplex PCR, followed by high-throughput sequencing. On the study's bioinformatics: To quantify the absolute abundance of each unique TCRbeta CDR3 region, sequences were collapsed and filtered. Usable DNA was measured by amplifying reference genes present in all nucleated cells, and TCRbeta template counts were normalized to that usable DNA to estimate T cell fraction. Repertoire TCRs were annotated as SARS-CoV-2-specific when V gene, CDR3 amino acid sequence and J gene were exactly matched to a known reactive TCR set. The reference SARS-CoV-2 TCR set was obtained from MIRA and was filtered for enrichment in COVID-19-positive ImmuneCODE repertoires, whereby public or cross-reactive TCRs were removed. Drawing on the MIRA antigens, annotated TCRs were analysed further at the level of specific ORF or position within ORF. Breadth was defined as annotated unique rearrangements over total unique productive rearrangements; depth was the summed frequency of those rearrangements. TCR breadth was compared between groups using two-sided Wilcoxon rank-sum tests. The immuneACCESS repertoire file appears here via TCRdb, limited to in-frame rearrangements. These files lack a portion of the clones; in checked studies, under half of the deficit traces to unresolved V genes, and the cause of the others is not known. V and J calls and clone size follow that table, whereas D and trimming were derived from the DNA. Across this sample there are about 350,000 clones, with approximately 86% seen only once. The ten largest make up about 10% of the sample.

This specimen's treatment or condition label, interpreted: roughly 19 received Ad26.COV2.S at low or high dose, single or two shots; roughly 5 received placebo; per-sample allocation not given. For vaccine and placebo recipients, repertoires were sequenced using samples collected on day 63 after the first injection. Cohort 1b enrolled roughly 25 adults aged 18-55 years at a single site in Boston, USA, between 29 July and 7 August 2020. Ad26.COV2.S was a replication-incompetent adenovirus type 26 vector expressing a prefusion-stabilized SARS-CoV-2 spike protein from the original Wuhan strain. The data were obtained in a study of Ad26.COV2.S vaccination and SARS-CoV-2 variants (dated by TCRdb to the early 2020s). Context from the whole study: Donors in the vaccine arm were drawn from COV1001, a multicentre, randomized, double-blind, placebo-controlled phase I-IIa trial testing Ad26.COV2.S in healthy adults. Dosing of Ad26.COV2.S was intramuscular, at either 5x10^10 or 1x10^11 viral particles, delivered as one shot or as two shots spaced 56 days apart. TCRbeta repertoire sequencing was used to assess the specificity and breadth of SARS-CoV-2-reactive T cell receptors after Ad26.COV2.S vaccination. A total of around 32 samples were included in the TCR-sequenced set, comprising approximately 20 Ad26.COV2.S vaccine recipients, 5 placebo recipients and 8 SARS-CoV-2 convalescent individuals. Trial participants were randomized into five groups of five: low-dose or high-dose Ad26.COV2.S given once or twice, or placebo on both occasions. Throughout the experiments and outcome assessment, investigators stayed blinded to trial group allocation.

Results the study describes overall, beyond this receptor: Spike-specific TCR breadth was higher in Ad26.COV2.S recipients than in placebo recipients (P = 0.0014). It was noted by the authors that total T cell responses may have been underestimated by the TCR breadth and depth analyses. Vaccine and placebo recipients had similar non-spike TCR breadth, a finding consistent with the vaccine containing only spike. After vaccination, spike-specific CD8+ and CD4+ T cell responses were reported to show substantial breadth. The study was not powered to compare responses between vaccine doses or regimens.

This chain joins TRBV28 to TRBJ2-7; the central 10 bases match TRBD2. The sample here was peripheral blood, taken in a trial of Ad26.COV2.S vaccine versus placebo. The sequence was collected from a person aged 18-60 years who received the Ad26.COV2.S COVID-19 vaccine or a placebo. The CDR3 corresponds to CASSSDLAGVIHEQYF. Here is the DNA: TGTGCCAGCAGTTCCGATCTAGCGGGGGTAATCCACGAGCAGTACTTC.